Sequencing of this TCR beta chain was carried out in a study of PD-L1 blockade in urothelial cancer. In the study overall: Males with bladder-origin urothelial cancer constituted about nine tenths of the roughly 29 patients. Patients' histories included 0 to 3 prior chemotherapy regimens. Analyses were performed on blood at 3 weeks after treatment start (the second dose) and at 6 weeks.

Clones were read by immunoSEQ multiplex PCR, and TCRdb kept only the in-frame ones, dropping some. Of about 56,000 clones listed, around 86% were seen once; the top ten hold around a sixth. Germline trimming cut 3 bases from V and 1 base from J; bases unmatched to any gene: 4. From germline, CDR1 is SGHRS and CDR2 YFSETQ. The CDR3 spans 15 residues. As to time point: pretreatment peripheral blood. Locally advanced or metastatic urothelial carcinoma was diagnosed in the patients. The source is a man in his 70s with urothelial cancer. Sequences were derived from PBMCs, sampled around atezolizumab (anti-PD-L1) treatment. The J gene is TRBJ1-1, the V gene TRBV5-1, with TRBD1 matching 9 bases. CDR3: CASSSGTGTNTEAFF. The CDR3 nucleotides are TGCGCCAGCAGCTCCGGGACAGGGACGAACACTGAAGCTTTCTTT.